Below, 6 T cell receptor beta chains from the same sample are listed, as sequenced in a study of blood T cell repertoires in COVID-19. Clones were sequenced by immunoSEQ multiplex PCR, and TCRdb holds only the in-frame ones, with some missing. The sample contains 360,000 or so clones, 87% of which appear only once. Material: PBMCs or T cells enriched from blood (not recorded which). These receptors were obtained from a woman in her twenties or thirties who had recovered from COVID-19.

The rearrangement joins TRBV6-5 to TRBJ2-5, with a weak D call TRBD1 (6 bases). Trimming removed 5 bases from V and 4 bases from J, with 11 bases in between. The V gene's germline CDR1 is MNHEY and CDR2 SVGAGI. CDR3 length equals 13 residues. As DNA, the CDR3 is TGTGCCAGCAGTACAGACAGGACAGAGACCCAGTACTTC. Protein product: CASSTDRTETQYF.

A note on this clone: The same CDR3 arises from other DNA sequences in this sample as well. V usage is TRBV18 and J usage is TRBJ2-3; weak D call: TRBD2 (6 bases). This CDR3 comprises 14 residues. V lost 4 bases and J 2 bases, leaving 10 bases between the germline ends. Germline CDR1 KGHSH, CDR2 LQKENI. CDR3 region: CASSLAGNTDTQYF. The CDR3 bases are TGTGCCAGCTCACTGGCGGGGAACACAGATACGCAGTATTTT.

The chain links TRBV5-1 to TRBJ1-6, with D perhaps TRBD1 (6 bases). The CDR3 has 14 residues. The germline gives CDR1 SGHRS, CDR2 YFSETQ. The V and J ends lost 4 bases and 10 bases respectively, with 15 bases between them. The CDR3 bases are TGCGCCAGCAGCAGGGACACCCCTAGGTCACCCCTCCACTTT. This sequence encodes CASSRDTPRSPLHF.

V is TRBV28 and J is TRBJ2-3, with D perhaps TRBD1 (6 bases). CDR1 MDHEN and CDR2 SYDVKM come from the germline V gene. V lost 5 bases and J 0 bases, leaving 12 bases between the germline ends. The CDR3 sequence is 15 residues long. The CDR3 is CASSLRQASTDTQYF. The CDR3 nucleotides read TGTGCCAGCAGTCTACGACAGGCCAGCACAGATACGCAGTATTTT.

V gene TRBV2 combines with J gene TRBJ2-7; TRBD1 matches 9 bases. The CDR3 length is 14 residues. In germline, CDR1 is SNHLY, CDR2 FYNNEI. The ends lost 7 bases at V and 8 bases at J; junction bases unmatched: 12. The CDR3 DNA follows: TGTGCCAGCACCGACCCGGGACAGGGTAACAAGCAGTACTTC. Protein product: CASTDPGQGNKQYF.

This chain joins TRBV28 and TRBJ1-2, with D perhaps matching TRBD1 (5 bases). This CDR3 has 15 residues. The germline CDR1 and CDR2 sequences are MDHEN and SYDVKM. V lost 3 bases and J 2 bases, leaving 13 bases between the germline ends. CDR3 amino acids: CASSLFGRVNYGYTF. CDR3 nucleotides: TGTGCCAGCAGTTTGTTTGGCAGGGTAAACTATGGCTACACCTTC.